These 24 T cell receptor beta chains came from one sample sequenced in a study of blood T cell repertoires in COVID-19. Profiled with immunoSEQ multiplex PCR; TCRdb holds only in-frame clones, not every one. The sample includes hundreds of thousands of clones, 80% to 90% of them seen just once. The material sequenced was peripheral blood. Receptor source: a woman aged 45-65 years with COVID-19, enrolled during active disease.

CDR3 region: CASSPMGTRGTANTEAFF. The CDR3 nucleotides are TGTGCCAGCTCACCAATGGGTACGCGGGGTACCGCGAACACTGAAGCTTTCTTT. J is TRBJ1-1 and V is TRBV18; D gene uncertain. Looked up from germline, CDR1 is KGHSH and CDR2 is LQKENI. The CDR3 is 18 amino acids. V gave up 2 bases and J gave up 1 base, with 20 bases separating them.

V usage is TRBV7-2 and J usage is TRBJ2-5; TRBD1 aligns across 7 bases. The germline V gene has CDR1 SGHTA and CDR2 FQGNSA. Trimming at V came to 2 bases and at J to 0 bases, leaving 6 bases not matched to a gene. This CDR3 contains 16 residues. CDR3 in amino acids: CASSLSPTGYQETQYF. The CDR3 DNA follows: TGTGCCAGCAGCTTATCCCCGACAGGGTACCAAGAGACCCAGTACTTC. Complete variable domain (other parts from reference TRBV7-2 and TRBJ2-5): GAGVSQSPSNKVTEKGKDVELRCDPISGHTALYWYRQSLGQGLEFLIYFQGNSAPDKSGLPSDRFSAERTGGSVSTLTIQRTQQEDSAVYLCASSLSPTGYQETQYFGPGTRLLVL.

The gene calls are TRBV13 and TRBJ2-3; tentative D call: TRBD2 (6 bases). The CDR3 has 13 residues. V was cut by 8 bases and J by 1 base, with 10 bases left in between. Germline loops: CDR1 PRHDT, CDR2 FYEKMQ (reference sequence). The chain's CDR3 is CASGRDRTDTQYF. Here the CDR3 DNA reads TGTGCCAGCGGGCGGGACCGCACAGATACGCAGTATTTT.

As DNA, the CDR3 is TGTGCCAGCAGCTCCGGAGAGGTTAGTCCCGAGCAGTACTTC. This codes for CASSSGEVSPEQYF. This rearrangement joins TRBV11-3 to TRBJ2-7; D remains unclear. This CDR3 contains 14 residues. The V end lost 4 bases, the J end lost 6 bases, and 16 bases lay between the germline ends. Germline lookup yields CDR1 SGHNT and CDR2 YENEEA.

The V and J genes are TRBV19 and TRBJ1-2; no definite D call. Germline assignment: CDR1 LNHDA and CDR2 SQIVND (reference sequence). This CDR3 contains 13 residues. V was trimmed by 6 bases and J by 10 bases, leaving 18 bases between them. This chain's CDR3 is CASSQRGRADYTF. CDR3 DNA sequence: TGTGCCAGTAGCCAACGAGGGCGGGCGGACTACACCTTC.

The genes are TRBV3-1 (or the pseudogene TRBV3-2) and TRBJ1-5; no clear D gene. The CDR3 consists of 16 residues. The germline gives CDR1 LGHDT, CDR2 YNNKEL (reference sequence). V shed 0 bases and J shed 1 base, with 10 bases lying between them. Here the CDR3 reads CASSQDCGSSNQPQHF. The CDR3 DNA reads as TGTGCCAGCAGCCAAGATTGCGGTTCAAGCAATCAGCCCCAGCATTTT.

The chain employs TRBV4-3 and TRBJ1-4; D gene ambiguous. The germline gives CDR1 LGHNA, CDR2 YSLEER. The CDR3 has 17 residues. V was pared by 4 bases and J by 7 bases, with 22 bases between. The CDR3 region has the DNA TGCGCCAGCAGCCGGTCACTGCCCGGGGTGGAAGGTGAAAAACTGTTTTTT. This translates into CASSRSLPGVEGEKLFF.

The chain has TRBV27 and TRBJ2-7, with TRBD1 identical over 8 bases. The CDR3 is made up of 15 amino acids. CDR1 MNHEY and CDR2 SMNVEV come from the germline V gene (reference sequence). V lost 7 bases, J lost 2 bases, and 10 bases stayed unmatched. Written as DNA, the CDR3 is TGTGCCAGCACCCCATTAGGGACAGGACCCTACGAGCAGTACTTC. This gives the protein CASTPLGTGPYEQYF.

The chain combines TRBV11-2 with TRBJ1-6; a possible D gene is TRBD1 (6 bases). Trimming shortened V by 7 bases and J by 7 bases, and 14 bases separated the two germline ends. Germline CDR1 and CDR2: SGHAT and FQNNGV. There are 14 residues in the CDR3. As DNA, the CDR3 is TGTGCCAGCAAGGACAGATGGAGAAATTCACCCCTCCACTTT. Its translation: CASKDRWRNSPLHF.

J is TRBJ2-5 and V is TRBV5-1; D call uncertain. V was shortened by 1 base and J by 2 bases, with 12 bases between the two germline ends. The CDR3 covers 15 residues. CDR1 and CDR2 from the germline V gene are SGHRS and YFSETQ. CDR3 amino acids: CASSLSTDRQETQYF. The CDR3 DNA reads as TGCGCCAGCAGCTTGAGCACAGATAGACAAGAGACCCAGTACTTC.

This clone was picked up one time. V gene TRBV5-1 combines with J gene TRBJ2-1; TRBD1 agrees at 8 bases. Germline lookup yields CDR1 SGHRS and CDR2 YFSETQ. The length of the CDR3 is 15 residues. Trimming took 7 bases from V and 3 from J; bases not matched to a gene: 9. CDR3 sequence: CASASGTGSYNEQFF. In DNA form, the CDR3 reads TGCGCCAGCGCATCCGGGACAGGCAGCTACAATGAGCAGTTCTTC.

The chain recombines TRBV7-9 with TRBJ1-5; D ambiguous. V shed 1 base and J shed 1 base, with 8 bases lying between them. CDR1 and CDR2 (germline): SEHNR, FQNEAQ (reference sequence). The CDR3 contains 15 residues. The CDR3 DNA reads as TGTGCCAGCAGCTTAGGCGACGGGAGCAATCAGCCCCAGCATTTT. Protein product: CASSLGDGSNQPQHF.

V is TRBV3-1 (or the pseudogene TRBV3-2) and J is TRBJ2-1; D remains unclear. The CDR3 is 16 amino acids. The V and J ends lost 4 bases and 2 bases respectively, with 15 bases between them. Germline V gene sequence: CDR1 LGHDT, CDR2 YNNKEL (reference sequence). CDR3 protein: CASSPRGGVAYNEQFF. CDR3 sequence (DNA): TGTGCCAGCAGCCCCCGCGGCGGAGTAGCCTACAATGAGCAGTTCTTC.

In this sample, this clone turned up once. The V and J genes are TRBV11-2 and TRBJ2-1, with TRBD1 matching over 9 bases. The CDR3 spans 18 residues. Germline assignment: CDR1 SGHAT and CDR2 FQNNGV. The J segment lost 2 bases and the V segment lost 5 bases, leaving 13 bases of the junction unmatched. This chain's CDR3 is CASSRQTGGLATYNEQFF. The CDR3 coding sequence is TGTGCCAGCAGCCGACAGACAGGGGGGCTAGCGACCTACAATGAGCAGTTCTTC.

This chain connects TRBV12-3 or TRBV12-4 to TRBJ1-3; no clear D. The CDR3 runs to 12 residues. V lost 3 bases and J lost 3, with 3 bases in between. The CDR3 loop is CASSFYGNTIYF. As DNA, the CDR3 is TGTGCCAGCAGTTTTTATGGAAACACCATATATTTT.

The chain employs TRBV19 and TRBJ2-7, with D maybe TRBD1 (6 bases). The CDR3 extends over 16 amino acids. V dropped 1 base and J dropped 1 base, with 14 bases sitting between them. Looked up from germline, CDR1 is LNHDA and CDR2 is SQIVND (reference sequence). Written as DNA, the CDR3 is TGTGCCAGTAGTATAGTTACCGGACAGATATCCTACGAGCAGTACTTC. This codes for CASSIVTGQISYEQYF.

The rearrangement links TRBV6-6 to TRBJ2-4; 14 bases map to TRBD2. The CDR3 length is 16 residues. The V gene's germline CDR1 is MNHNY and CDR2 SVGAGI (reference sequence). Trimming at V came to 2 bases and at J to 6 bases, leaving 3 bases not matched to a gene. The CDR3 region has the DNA TGTGCCAGCAGTTACGGGACTAGCGGGAGTATAAACATTCAGTACTTC. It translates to CASSYGTSGSINIQYF.

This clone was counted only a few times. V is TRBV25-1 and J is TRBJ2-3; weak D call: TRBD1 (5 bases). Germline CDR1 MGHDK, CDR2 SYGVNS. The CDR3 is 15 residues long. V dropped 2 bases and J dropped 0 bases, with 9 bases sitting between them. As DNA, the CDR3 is TGTGCCAGCAGTGAAAGGGGTGCTAGCACAGATACGCAGTATTTT. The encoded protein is CASSERGASTDTQYF.

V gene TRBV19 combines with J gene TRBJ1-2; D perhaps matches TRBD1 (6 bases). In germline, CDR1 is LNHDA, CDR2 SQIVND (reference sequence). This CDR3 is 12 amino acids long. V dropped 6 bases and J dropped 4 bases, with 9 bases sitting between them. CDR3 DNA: TGTGCCAGTAGCGTACAGGGCTATGGCTACACCTTC. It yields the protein CASSVQGYGYTF.

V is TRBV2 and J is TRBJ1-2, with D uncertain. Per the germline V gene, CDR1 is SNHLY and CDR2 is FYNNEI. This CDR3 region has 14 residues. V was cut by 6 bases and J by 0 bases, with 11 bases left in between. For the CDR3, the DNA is TGTGCCAGCAGAAAAGAGTTAGCTAACTATGGCTACACCTTC. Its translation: CASRKELANYGYTF.

CDR3 amino acids: CASSLTLAGYDEQFF. The CDR3 coding sequence is TGTGCCAGCAGCTTAACGCTAGCGGGTTACGATGAGCAGTTCTTC. This chain links TRBV7-3 with TRBJ2-1; 8 bases map to TRBD2. The J segment lost 8 bases and the V segment lost 0 bases, leaving 6 bases of the junction unmatched. In germline, CDR1 is SGHTA, CDR2 FQGTGA. CDR3 length: 15 amino acids.

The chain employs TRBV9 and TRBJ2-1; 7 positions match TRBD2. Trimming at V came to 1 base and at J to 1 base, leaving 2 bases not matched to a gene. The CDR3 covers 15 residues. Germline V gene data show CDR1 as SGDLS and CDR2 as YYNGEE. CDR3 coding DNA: TGTGCCAGCAGCGTACTAGCGGAGTCCTACAATGAGCAGTTCTTC. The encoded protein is CASSVLAESYNEQFF.

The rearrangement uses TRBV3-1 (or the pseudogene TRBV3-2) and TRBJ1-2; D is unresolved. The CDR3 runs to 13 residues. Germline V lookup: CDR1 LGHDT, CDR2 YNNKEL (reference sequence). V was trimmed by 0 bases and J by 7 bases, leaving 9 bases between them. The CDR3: CASSQETRSGYTF. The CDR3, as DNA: TGTGCCAGCAGCCAAGAGACTCGTAGTGGCTACACCTTC.

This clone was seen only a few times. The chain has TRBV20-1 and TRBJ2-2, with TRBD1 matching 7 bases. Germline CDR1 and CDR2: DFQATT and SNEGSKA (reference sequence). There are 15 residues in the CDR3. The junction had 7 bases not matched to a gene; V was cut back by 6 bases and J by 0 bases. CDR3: CSASRGQTNTGELFF. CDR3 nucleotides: TGCAGTGCCAGTAGGGGACAGACGAACACCGGGGAGCTGTTTTTT.